This passage covers 3 T cell receptor beta chains from one sample sequenced in a study of early T cells in non-severe SARS-CoV-2 infection. From the 5' RACE reads, TCRdb called clonotypes with MiXCR, one entry per CDR3 protein. The sample gives about 84,000 distinct CDR3 sequences, around 10% of which show up once; about 2.7% is in the top ten. The specimen was whole blood. The receptor source for this set is an adult who was a healthcare worker with PCR-confirmed SARS-CoV-2 infection or an uninfected control (not recorded which).

This clonotype was detected only a few times. This chain connects TRBV6-6 to TRBJ1-3; maybe TRBD1 (6 bases). The CDR3 contains 15 residues. Germline lookup yields CDR1 MNHNY and CDR2 SVGAGI (reference sequence). The V gene lost 2 bases and the J gene lost 0 bases, with 8 bases spanning the gap. CDR3 DNA: TGTGCCAGCAGTTACGACAGGTACTCTGGAAACACCATATATTTT. It translates to CASSYDRYSGNTIYF.

This clonotype was seen at least ten times. CDR3 loop: CASSLDRSSTGELFF. CDR3 DNA sequence: TGTGCCAGCAGCTTAGACAGGAGTAGCACCGGGGAGCTGTTTTTT. The chain couples TRBV7-2 to TRBJ2-2; TRBD1 is a possible D gene (5 bases). V was cut by 1 base and J by 4 bases, with 10 bases left in between. The CDR3 is 15 amino acids. The germline gives CDR1 SGHTA, CDR2 FQGNSA.

There are a few counts of this clonotype. V and J are TRBV6-2 or TRBV6-3 and TRBJ2-1; TRBD2 might be the D (6 bases). The V end lost 5 bases, the J end lost 9 bases, and 14 bases lay between the germline ends. Germline CDR1 and CDR2: MNHEY and SVGEGT. The CDR3 length is 13 residues. CDR3 DNA sequence: TGTGCCAGCAGTATAGGCGGGGCGAGTGAGCAGTTCTTC. Translated, it gives CASSIGGASEQFF.